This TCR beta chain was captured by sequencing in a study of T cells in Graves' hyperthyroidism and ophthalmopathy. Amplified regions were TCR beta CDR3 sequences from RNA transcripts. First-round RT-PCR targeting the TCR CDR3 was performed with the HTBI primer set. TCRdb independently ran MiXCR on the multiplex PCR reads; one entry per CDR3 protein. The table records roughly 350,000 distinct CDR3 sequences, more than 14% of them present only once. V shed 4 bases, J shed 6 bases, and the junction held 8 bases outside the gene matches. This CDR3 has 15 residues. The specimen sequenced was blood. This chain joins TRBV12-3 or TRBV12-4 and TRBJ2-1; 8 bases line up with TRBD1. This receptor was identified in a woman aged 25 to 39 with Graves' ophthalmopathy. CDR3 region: CASSSGTGRGNEQFF. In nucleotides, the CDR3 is TGTGCCAGCAGTTCCGGGACAGGAAGGGGCAATGAGCAGTTCTTC.